The present T cell receptor (beta chain) was sequenced within a study of T cells in Graves' hyperthyroidism and ophthalmopathy. Broader study findings: Stable hyperthyroidism was told apart from ophthalmopathy by a model built on 13 V-J features. Ophthalmopathy, which appeared later, was predicted by the model a median 6.5 months before onset.

TCR beta CDR3 regions were amplified from RNA transcripts. The TCR CDR3 first-round RT-PCR relied on the HTBI primer set. TCRdb re-called the multiplex PCR reads with MiXCR, one entry per CDR3 protein. The table has 550,000 to 650,000 distinct CDR3 sequences, about 14% seen once. Clinical symptoms, serum thyroxine and TRAb, thyroid ultrasound and orbital computed tomography were used for the diagnoses. CDR1 is LNHDA, CDR2 SQIVND, per germline (reference sequence). V shed 3 bases and J shed 3 bases, with 5 bases lying between them. The CDR3 is 12 amino acids. The table lists this clonotype with a few counts. The antigen is not known.

The chain combines TRBV19 with TRBJ1-2, with D unresolved. This clonotype was obtained from a woman aged 40 to 55 with Graves' hyperthyroidism. The sequenced sample was blood. CDR3 loop: CASSITDYGYTF. The CDR3 nucleotides are TGTGCCAGTAGTATTACAGACTATGGCTACACCTTC.